The clone carrying this T cell receptor (beta chain) was counted a few times. 5'RACE, which relied on constant-segment primers, yielded TCR alpha and TCR beta cDNA libraries carrying sample barcodes and UMIs. TCRdb redid the calling of the 5' RACE reads with MiXCR, one entry per CDR3 protein. Counted here are about half a million distinct CDR3 sequences, about 20% occurring once; the ten biggest clones make up around an eighth. The data originate from a study of T-cell memory formation after mild COVID-19. As for the study in general: For the most part, TCR clusters were specific to one donor.

This CDR3 has 12 amino acids. Germline V gene lookup returns CDR1 LNHDA and CDR2 SQIVND (reference sequence). V was clipped by 10 bases and J by 7 bases, with 16 bases between them. The rearrangement links TRBV19 to TRBJ1-2; D is perhaps TRBD1 (5 bases). The sequence came from an adult woman who had mild COVID-19 (a few samples of this study predate the infection). Cell type and time point are not known. Sequencing was carried out using PBMCs or a T cell subset sorted from them (not recorded which). CDR3 sequence (DNA): TGTGCCACCACCATGGGGGGGGGTGGCTACACCTTC. It codes for CATTMGGGGYTF.